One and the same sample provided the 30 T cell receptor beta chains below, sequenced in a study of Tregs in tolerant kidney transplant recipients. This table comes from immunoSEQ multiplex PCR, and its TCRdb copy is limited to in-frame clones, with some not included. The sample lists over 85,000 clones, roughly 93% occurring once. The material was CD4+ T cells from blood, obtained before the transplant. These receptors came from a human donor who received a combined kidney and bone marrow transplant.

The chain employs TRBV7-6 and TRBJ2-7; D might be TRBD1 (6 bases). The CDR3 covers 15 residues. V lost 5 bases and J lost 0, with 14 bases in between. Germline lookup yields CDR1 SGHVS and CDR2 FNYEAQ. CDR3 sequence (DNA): TGTGCCAGCAGCGGAGACACAGGGAGCTCCTACGAGCAGTACTTC. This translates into CASSGDTGSSYEQYF.

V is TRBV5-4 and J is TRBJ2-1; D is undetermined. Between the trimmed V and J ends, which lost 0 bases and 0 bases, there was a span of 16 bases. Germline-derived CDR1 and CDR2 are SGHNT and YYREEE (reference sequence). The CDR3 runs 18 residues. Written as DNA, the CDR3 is TGTGCCAGCAGCTTGGTCGGCGTGGCCCGGAGCTCCTACAATGAGCAGTTCTTC. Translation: CASSLVGVARSSYNEQFF.

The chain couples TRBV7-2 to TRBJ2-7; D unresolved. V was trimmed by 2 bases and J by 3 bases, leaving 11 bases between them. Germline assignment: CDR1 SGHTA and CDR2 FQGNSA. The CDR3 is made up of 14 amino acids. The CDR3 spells CASSLQAMVYEQYF. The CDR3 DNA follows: TGTGCCAGCAGCTTACAGGCGATGGTCTACGAGCAGTACTTC.

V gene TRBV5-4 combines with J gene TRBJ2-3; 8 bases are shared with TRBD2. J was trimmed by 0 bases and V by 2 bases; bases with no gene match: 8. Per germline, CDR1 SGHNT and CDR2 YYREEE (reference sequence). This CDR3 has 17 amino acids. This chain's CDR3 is CASSFQRESGSTDTQYF. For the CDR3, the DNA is TGTGCCAGCAGCTTCCAGCGGGAGTCCGGGAGCACAGATACGCAGTATTTT. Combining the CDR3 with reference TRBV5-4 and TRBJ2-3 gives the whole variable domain ETGVTQSPTHLIKTRGQQVTLRCSSQSGHNTVSWYQQALGQGPQFIFQYYREEENGRGNFPPRFSGLQFPNYSSELNVNALELDDSALYLCASSFQRESGSTDTQYFGPGTRLTVL.

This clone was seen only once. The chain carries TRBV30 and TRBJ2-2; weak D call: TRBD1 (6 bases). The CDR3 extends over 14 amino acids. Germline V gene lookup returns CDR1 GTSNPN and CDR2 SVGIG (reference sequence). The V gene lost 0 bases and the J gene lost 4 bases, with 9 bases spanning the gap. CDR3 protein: CAWSVGGSTGELFF. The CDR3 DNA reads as TGTGCCTGGAGTGTAGGGGGTAGCACCGGGGAGCTGTTTTTT.

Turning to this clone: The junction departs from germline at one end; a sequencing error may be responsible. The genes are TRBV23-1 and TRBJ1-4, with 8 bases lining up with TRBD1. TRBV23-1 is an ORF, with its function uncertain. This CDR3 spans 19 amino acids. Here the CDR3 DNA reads TGCGCCAGCAGCCAATCCAGGGGGCGCGAGAAGGAAGATAATGAAAAACTGTTTTTT. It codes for CASSQSRGREKEDNEKLFF.

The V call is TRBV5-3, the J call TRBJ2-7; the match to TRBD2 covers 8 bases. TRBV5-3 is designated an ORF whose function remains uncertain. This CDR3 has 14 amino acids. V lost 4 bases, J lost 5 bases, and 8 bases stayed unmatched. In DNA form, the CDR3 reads TGTGCCAGAAGCCCGTCGGGGGGGCTAGACGAGCAGTACTTC. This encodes CARSPSGGLDEQYF.

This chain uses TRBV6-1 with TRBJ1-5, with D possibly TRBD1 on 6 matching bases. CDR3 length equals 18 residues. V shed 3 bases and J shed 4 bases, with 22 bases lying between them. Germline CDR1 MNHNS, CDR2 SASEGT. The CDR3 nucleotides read TGTGCCAGCAGTGATCGCGGGATGGCGGGGGCTAGGAATCAGCCCCAGCATTTT. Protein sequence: CASSDRGMAGARNQPQHF.

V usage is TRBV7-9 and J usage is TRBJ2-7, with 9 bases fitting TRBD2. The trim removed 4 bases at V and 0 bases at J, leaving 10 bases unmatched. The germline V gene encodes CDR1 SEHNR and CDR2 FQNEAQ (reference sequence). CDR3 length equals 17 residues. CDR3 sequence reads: CASSSHGVAGASYEQYF. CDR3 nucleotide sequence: TGTGCCAGCAGCTCACACGGGGTAGCGGGAGCCTCCTACGAGCAGTACTTC.

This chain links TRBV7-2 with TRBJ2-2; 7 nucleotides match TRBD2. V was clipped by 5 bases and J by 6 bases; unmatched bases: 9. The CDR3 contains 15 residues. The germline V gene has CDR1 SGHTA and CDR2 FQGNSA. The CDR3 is CASSRISGPPGELFF. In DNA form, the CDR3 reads TGTGCCAGCAGCCGAATTAGCGGGCCTCCCGGGGAGCTGTTTTTT.

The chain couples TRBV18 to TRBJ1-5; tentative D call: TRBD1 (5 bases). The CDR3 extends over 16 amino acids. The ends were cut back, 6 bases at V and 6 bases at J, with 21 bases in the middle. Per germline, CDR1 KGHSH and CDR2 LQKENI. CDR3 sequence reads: CASSQTNTGIFQPQHF. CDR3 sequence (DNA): TGTGCCAGCTCCCAGACCAATACAGGAATCTTTCAGCCCCAGCATTTT.

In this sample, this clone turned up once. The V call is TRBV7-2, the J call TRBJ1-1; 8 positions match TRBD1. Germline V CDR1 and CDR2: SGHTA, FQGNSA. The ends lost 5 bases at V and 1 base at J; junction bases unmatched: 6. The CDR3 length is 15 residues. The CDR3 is CASSQWQGANTEAFF. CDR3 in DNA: TGTGCCAGCAGCCAATGGCAGGGGGCGAACACTGAAGCTTTCTTT.

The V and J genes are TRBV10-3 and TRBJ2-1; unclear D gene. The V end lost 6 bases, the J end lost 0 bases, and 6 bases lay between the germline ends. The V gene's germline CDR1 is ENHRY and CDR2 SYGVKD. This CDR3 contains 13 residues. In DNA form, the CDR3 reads TGTGCCATCAGGACAAGCTCCTACAATGAGCAGTTCTTC. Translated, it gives CAIRTSSYNEQFF.

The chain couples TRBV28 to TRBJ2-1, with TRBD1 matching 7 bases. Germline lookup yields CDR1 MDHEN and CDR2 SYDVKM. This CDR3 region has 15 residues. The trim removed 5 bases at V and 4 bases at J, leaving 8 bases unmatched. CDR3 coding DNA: TGTGCCAGCAGTCCCCACGGGACAGTTTACAATGAGCAGTTCTTC. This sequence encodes CASSPHGTVYNEQFF.

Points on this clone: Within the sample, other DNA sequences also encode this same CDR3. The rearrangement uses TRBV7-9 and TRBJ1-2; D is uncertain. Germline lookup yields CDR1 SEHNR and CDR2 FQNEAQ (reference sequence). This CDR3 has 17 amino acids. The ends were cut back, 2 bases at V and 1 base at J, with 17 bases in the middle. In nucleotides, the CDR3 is TGTGCCAGCAGCTTAAGGACCCCGCTGAGGGATAACTATGGCTACACCTTC. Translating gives CASSLRTPLRDNYGYTF.

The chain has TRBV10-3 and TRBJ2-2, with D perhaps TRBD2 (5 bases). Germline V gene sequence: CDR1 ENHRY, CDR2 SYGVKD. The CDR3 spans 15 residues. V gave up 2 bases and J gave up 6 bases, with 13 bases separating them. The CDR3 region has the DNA TGTGCCATCAGTGAGATCCGGAGCGGAGCCGGGGAGCTGTTTTTT. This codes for CAISEIRSGAGELFF.

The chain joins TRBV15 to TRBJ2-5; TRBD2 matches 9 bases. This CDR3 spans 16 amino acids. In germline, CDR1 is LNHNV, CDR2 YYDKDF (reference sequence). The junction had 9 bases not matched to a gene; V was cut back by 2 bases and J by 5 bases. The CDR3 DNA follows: TGTGCCACCAGCAGAACGACCCTAGCGGGGATTGAGACCCAGTACTTC. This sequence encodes CATSRTTLAGIETQYF. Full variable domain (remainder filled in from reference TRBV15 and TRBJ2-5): DAMVIQNPRYQVTQFGKPVTLSCSQTLNHNVMYWYQQKSSQAPKLLFHYYDKDFNNEADTPDNFQSRRPNTSFCFLDIRSPGLGDTAMYLCATSRTTLAGIETQYFGPGTRLLVL.

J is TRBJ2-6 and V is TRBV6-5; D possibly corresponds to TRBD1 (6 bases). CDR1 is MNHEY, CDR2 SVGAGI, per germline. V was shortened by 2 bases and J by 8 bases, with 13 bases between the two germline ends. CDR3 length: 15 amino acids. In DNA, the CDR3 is TGTGCCAGCAGTTACGGGACACCCTCAACCAACGTCCTGACTTTC. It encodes CASSYGTPSTNVLTF.

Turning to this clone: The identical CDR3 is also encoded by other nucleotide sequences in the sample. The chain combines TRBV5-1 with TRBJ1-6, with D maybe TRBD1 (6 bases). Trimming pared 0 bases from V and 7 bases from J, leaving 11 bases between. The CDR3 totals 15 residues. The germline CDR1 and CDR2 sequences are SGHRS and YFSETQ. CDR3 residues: CASSLGGRGNSPLHF. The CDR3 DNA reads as TGCGCCAGCAGCTTGGGGGGGCGAGGGAATTCACCCCTCCACTTT.

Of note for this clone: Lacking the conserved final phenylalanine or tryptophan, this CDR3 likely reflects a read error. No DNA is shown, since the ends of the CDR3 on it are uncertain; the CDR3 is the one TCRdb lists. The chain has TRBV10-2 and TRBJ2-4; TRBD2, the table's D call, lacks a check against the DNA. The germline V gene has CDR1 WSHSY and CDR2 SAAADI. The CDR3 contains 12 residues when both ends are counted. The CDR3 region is CASSGNRGGGVI.

The CDR3 region is CASSPRQGYEQYF. The CDR3 nucleotides read TGTGCCAGCAGCCCCAGACAGGGCTACGAGCAGTACTTC. The V call is TRBV7-6, the J call TRBJ2-5; TRBD1 matches 7 bases. The J call is in doubt because the DNA end fits TRBJ2-7 better. This CDR3 has 13 residues. The germline V gene encodes CDR1 SGHVS and CDR2 FNYEAQ.

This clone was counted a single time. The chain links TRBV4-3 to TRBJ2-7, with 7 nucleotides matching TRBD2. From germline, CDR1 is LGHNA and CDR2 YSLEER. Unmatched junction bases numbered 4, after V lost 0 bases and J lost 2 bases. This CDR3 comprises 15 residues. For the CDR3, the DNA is TGCGCCAGCAGCCAAGACCTAGCGGATACCTACGAGCAGTACTTC. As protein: CASSQDLADTYEQYF.

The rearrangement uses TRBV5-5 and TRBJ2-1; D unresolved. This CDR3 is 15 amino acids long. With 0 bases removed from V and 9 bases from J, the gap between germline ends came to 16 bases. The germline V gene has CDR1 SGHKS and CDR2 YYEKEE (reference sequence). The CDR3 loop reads CASSLESGVFGEQFF. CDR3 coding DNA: TGTGCCAGCAGCTTGGAAAGTGGTGTTTTCGGTGAGCAGTTCTTC.

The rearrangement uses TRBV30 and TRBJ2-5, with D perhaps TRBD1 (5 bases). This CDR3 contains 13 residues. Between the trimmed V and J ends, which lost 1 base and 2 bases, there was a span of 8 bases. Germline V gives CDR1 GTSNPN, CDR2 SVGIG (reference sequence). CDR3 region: CAWSADRQETQYF. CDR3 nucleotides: TGTGCCTGGAGTGCCGACAGACAAGAGACCCAGTACTTC.

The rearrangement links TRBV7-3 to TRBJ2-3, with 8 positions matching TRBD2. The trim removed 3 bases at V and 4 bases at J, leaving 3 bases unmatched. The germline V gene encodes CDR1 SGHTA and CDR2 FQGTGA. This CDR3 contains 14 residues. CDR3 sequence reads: CASSLLAGSDTQYF. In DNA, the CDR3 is TGTGCCAGCAGCTTGTTAGCGGGATCAGATACGCAGTATTTT.

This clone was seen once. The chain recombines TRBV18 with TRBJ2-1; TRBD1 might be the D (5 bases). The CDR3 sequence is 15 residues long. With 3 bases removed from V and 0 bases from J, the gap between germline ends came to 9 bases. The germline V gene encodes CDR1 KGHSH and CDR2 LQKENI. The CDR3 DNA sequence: TGTGCCAGCTCACCGACAGACAGCTCCTACAATGAGCAGTTCTTC. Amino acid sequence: CASSPTDSSYNEQFF.

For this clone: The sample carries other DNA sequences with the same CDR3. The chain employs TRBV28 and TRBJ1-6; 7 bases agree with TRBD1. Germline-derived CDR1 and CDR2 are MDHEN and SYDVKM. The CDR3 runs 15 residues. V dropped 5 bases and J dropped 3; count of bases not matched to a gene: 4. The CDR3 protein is CASSPRGHYNSPLHF. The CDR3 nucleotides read TGTGCCAGCAGTCCGAGGGGGCACTATAATTCACCCCTCCACTTT.

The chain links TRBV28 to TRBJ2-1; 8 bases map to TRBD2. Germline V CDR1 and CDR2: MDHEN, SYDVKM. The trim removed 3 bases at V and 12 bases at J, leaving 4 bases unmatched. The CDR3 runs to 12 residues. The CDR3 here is CASSFSGGGQFF. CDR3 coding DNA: TGTGCCAGCAGTTTCAGCGGGGGTGGGCAGTTCTTC.

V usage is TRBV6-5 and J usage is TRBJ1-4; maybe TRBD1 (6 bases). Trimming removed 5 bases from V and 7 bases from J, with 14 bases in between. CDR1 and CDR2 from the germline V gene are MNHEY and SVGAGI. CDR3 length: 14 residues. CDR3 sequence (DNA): TGTGCCAGCAGTCGAAGCGGGGGGCTTGAAAAACTGTTTTTT. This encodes CASSRSGGLEKLFF.

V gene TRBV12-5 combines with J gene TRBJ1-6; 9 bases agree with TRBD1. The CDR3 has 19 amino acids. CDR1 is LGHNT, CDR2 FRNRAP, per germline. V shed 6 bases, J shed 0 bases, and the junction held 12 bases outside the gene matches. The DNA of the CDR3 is TGTGCTAGTGGCAGAGGACAGGGGATGAGAGGCTCCTATAATTCACCCCTCCACTTT. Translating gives CASGRGQGMRGSYNSPLHF.